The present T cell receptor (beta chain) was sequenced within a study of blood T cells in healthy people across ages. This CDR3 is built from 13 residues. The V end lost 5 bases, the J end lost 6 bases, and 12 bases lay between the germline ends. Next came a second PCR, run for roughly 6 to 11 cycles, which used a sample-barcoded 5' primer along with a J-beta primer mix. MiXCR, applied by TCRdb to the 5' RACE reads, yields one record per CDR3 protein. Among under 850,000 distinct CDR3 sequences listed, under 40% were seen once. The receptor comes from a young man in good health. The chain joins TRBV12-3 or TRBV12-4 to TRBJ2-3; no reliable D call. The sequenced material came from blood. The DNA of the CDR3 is TGTGCCAGCAGTACCGACGGGCCCGATACGCAGTATTTT. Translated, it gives CASSTDGPDTQYF.